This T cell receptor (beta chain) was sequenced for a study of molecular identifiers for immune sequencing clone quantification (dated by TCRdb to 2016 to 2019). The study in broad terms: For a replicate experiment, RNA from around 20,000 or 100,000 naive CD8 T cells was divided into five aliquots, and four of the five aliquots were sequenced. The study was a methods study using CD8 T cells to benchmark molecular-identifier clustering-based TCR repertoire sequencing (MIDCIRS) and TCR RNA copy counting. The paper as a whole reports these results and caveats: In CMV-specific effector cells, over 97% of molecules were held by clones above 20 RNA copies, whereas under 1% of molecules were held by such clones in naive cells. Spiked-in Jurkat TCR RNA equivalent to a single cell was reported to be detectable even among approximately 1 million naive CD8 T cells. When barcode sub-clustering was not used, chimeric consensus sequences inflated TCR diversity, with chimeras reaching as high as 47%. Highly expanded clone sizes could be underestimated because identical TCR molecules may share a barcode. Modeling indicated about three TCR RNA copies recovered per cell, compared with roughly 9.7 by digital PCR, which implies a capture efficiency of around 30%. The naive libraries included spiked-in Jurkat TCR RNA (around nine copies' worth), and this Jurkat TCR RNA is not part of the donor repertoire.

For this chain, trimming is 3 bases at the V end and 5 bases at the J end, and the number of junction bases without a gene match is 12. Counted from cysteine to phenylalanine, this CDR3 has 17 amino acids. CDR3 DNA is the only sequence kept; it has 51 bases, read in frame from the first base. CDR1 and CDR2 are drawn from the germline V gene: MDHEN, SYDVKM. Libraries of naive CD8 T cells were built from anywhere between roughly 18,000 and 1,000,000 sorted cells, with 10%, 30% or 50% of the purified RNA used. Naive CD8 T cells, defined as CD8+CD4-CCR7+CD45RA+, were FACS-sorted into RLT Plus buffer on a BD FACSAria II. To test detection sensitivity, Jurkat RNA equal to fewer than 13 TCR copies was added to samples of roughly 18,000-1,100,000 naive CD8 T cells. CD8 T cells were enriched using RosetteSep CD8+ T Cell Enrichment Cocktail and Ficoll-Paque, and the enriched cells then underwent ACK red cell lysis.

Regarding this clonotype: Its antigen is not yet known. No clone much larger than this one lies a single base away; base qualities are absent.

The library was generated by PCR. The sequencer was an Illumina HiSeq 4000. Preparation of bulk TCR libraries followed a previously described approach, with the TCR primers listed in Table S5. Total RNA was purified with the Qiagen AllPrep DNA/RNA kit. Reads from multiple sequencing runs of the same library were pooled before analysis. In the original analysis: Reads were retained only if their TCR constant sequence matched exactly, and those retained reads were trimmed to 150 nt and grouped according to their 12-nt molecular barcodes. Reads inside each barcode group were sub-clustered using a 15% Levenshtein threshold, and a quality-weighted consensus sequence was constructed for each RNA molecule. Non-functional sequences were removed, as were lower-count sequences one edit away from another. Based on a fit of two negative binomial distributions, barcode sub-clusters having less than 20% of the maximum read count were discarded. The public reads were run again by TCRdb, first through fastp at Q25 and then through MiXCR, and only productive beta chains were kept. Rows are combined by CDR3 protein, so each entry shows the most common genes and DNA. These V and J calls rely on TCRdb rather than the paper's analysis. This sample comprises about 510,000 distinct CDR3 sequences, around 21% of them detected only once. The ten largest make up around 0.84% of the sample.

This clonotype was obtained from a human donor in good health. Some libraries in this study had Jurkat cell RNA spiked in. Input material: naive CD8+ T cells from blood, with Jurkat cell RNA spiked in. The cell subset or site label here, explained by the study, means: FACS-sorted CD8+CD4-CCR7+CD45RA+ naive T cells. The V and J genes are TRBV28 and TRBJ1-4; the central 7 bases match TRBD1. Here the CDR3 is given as CASSFLPSGTENEKLFF. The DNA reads TGTGCCAGCAGTTTCTTACCCTCCGGGACAGAAAATGAAAAACTGTTTTTT.